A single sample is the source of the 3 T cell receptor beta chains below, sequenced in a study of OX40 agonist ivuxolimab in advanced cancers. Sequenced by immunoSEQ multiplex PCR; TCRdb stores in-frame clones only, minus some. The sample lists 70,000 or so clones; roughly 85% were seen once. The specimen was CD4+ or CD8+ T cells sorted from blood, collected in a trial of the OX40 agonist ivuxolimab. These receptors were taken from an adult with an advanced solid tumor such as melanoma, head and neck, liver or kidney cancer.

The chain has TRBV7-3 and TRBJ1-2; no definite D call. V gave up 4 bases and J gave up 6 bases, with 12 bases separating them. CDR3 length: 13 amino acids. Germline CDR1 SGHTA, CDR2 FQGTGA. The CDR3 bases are TGTGCCAGCAGCTCCCCGAGTGCCCATGGCTACACCTTC. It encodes CASSSPSAHGYTF.

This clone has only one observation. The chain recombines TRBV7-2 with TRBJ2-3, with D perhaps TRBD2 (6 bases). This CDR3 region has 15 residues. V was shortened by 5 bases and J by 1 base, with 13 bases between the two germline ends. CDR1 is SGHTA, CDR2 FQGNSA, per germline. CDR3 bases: TGTGCCAGCAGCAACCAGCGGGCCCGCACAGATACGCAGTATTTT. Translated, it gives CASSNQRARTDTQYF.

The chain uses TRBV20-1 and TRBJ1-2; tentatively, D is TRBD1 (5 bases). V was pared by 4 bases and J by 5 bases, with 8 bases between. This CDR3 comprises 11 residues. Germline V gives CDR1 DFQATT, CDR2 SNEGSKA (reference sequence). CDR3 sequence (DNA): TGCAGTGCTACAGGGAGTTATGGCTACACCTTC. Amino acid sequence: CSATGSYGYTF.